The 28 T cell receptor beta chains listed next were all sequenced from one sample in a study of Ad26.COV2.S vaccination and SARS-CoV-2 variants. As to treatment: around 19 received Ad26.COV2.S at low or high dose, single or two shots; roughly 5 received placebo; per-sample allocation not given. The investigators took samples on day 63 after the first vaccine or placebo injection. Clones were sequenced by immunoSEQ multiplex PCR, and TCRdb holds only the in-frame ones, with some missing. Among 450,000 to 550,000 clones listed, approximately 90% were seen once. The sequences come from peripheral blood, collected in a trial of Ad26.COV2.S vaccine versus placebo. These receptors were taken from a person between 18 and 59 years old who received the Ad26.COV2.S COVID-19 vaccine or a placebo.

This chain joins TRBV5-4 and TRBJ1-2; D gene uncertain. Per germline, CDR1 SGHNT and CDR2 YYREEE (reference sequence). The CDR3 consists of 14 residues. V dropped 2 bases and J dropped 1 base, with 9 bases sitting between them. CDR3 DNA: TGTGCCAGCAGCTTCGCCGGCGTTAACTATGGCTACACCTTC. Its protein product is CASSFAGVNYGYTF.

Points on this clone: The junction and the germline gene differ at one end; a read error may be behind it. The gene calls are TRBV7-7 and TRBJ2-2; the D call may be TRBD1 or TRBD2 (5 bases each). The CDR3 extends over 15 amino acids. Germline CDR1 is SSHAT and CDR2 is FNYEAQ (reference sequence). In nucleotides, the CDR3 is TGTGCTAGCAGCTTAAACTGGGGCGGGACCGGGGAGCTGTTTTTT. It codes for CASSLNWGGTGELFF.

The rearrangement links TRBV6-5 to TRBJ1-2; possible D gene TRBD1, 6 bases. The V and J ends lost 6 bases and 5 bases respectively, with 10 bases between them. Germline V gene lookup returns CDR1 MNHEY and CDR2 SVGAGI. The CDR3 has 12 residues. The DNA for the CDR3 is TGTGCCAGCAGATCTACAGGGTATGGCTACACCTTC. It codes for CASRSTGYGYTF.

This chain links TRBV19 with TRBJ1-1, with 7 positions matching TRBD1. The CDR3 runs 15 residues. Germline assignment: CDR1 LNHDA and CDR2 SQIVND (reference sequence). After removal of 3 bases from V and 4 bases from J, the junction contained 8 bases not matched to a gene. As DNA, the CDR3 is TGTGCCAGTAGTATCGCAGGGGGGGGAGTCACTGAAGCTTTCTTT. It is translated as CASSIAGGGVTEAFF.

The count of this clone is one. The chain couples TRBV7-2 to TRBJ1-3, with D possibly being TRBD1 (5 bases). CDR3 length equals 17 residues. V was shortened by 2 bases and J by 0 bases, with 14 bases between the two germline ends. Germline CDR1 reads SGHTA; CDR2 reads FQGNSA. The CDR3 region is CASSLSDSSYSGNTIYF. The CDR3 coding sequence is TGTGCCAGCAGCTTATCAGACAGCTCCTACTCTGGAAACACCATATATTTT.

The V gene is TRBV10-2, the J gene TRBJ2-7, with D uncertain. CDR1 is WSHSY and CDR2 is SAAADI in the germline V gene. V was pared by 4 bases and J by 3 bases, with 4 bases between. This CDR3 contains 11 residues. This chain's CDR3 is CASSANYEQYF. CDR3 nucleotide sequence: TGCGCCAGCAGTGCTAACTACGAGCAGTACTTC.

The chain carries TRBV5-1 and TRBJ2-5; 13 bases match TRBD2. This CDR3 is built from 16 residues. Germline V lookup: CDR1 SGHRS, CDR2 YFSETQ. V trimming: 2 bases; J trimming: 4 bases; junction bases outside the gene matches: 5. CDR3 DNA sequence: TGCGCCAGCAGCTTTTTACTAGCGGGAGGGCTAGAGACCCAGTACTTC. Residues: CASSFLLAGGLETQYF.

The chain is built from TRBV29-1 and TRBJ2-1; 9 bases fit TRBD1. The length of the CDR3 is 15 residues. Unmatched junction bases numbered 6, after V lost 3 bases and J lost 3 bases. Germline lookup yields CDR1 SQVTM and CDR2 ANQGSEA. CDR3 loop: CSVDWGQGGYNEQFF. DNA for the CDR3: TGCAGCGTTGACTGGGGACAGGGTGGCTACAATGAGCAGTTCTTC.

Written as DNA, the CDR3 is TGTGCCAGCTCACCATCCGGGACATTGGCTTCACCCCTCCACTTT. Protein sequence: CASSPSGTLASPLHF. The V gene is TRBV18, the J gene TRBJ1-6, with D perhaps TRBD1 (6 bases). From germline, CDR1 is KGHSH and CDR2 LQKENI. Between the trimmed V and J ends, which lost 2 bases and 9 bases, there was a span of 14 bases. The CDR3 totals 15 residues.

This rearrangement joins TRBV4-2 to TRBJ2-1; tentatively, D is TRBD2 (5 bases). This CDR3 contains 19 residues. Germline V lookup: CDR1 LGHNA, CDR2 YNFKEQ. V was clipped by 1 base and J by 0 bases, with 19 bases between them. The CDR3 reads CASSQGGLLDSNSYNEQFF. CDR3 coding DNA: TGTGCCAGCAGCCAAGGGGGTCTCCTGGACTCGAACTCCTACAATGAGCAGTTCTTC.

V usage is TRBV6-5 and J usage is TRBJ2-5; D remains ambiguous. The CDR3 contains 14 residues. Germline V gives CDR1 MNHEY, CDR2 SVGAGI. The V and J ends lost 0 bases and 2 bases respectively, with 7 bases between them. The CDR3 bases are TGTGCCAGCAGTTACTCTCACCTACAAGAGACCCAGTACTTC. It is translated as CASSYSHLQETQYF.

CDR3 sequence (DNA): TGTGCCAGCAGCTCAATGAGGGGACTGCTTGACTATGGCTACACCTTC. Protein: CASSSMRGLLDYGYTF. V is TRBV7-9 and J is TRBJ1-2; TRBD1 might be the D (5 bases). The CDR3 totals 16 residues. Germline V lookup: CDR1 SEHNR, CDR2 FQNEAQ (reference sequence). V was shortened by 4 bases and J by 3 bases, with 18 bases between the two germline ends.

This rearrangement joins TRBV6-5 to TRBJ1-2; unclear D gene. This CDR3 has 15 amino acids. Germline V gives CDR1 MNHEY, CDR2 SVGAGI. V was pared by 7 bases and J by 1 base, with 16 bases between. The CDR3 DNA sequence: TGTGCCAGCAATCTGGTAAGGACGCTTAACTATGGCTACACCTTC. It translates to CASNLVRTLNYGYTF.

V is TRBV6-6 and J is TRBJ2-7, with 7 nucleotides matching TRBD1. CDR3 length: 16 amino acids. V lost 5 bases to trimming and J lost 2 bases; unmatched junction nucleotides: 12. CDR1 is MNHNY and CDR2 is SVGAGI in the germline V gene (reference sequence). The CDR3 here is CASSNQGQYQTYEQYF. CDR3 sequence (DNA): TGTGCCAGCAGTAACCAGGGACAGTATCAAACCTACGAGCAGTACTTC.

The chain combines TRBV29-1 with TRBJ1-1; D perhaps matches TRBD1 (6 bases). Looked up from germline, CDR1 is SQVTM and CDR2 is ANQGSEA. The length of the CDR3 is 14 residues. Between the trimmed V and J ends, which lost 6 bases and 0 bases, there was a span of 14 bases. Here the CDR3 DNA reads TGCAGCGTCACCGAGGAGGGGGTGAACACTGAAGCTTTCTTT. It is translated as CSVTEEGVNTEAFF.

The gene calls are TRBV10-3 and TRBJ1-2, with TRBD1 as a possible D gene (6 bases). The CDR3 has 16 residues. The germline CDR1 and CDR2 sequences are ENHRY and SYGVKD. Trimming left V 6 bases short and J 7 bases short, with 24 bases between. CDR3 sequence reads: CAISRSDSAPSGGYTF. CDR3 in DNA: TGTGCCATCAGCCGCTCGGACAGCGCCCCTTCGGGTGGCTACACCTTC.

This rearrangement joins TRBV7-9 to TRBJ1-1; D remains ambiguous. The CDR3 contains 15 residues. Trimming stripped 5 bases from V and 4 bases from J, with 17 bases between. CDR1 and CDR2 from the germline V gene are SEHNR and FQNEAQ (reference sequence). Here the CDR3 DNA reads TGTGCCAGCAGCCAGCCTGCGGGGTTAATCACTGAAGCTTTCTTT. As protein: CASSQPAGLITEAFF. The full variable domain, in which reference TRBV7-9 and TRBJ1-1 provide the parts outside the CDR3, is DTGVSQNPRHKITKRGQNVTFRCDPISEHNRLYWYRQTLGQGPEFLTYFQNEAQLEKSRLLSDRFSAERPKGSFSTLEIQRTEQGDSAMYLCASSQPAGLITEAFFGQGTRLTVV.

As DNA, the CDR3 is TGTGCCACCAGCCCCCCCGGAGCAGGAGGGACTTATGGCTACACCTTC. Translating gives CATSPPGAGGTYGYTF. The chain recombines TRBV15 with TRBJ1-2, with a possible D match to TRBD1 (5 bases). This CDR3 contains 16 residues. Trimming removed 5 bases from V and 5 bases from J, with 21 bases in between. Per germline, CDR1 LNHNV and CDR2 YYDKDF (reference sequence).

This clone was found a few times. The chain joins TRBV7-9 to TRBJ1-4; unclear D gene. Per the germline V gene, CDR1 is SEHNR and CDR2 is FQNEAQ (reference sequence). Trimming shortened V by 7 bases and J by 5 bases, and 17 bases separated the two germline ends. The CDR3 consists of 15 residues. CDR3 region: CASTLTAGGNEKLFF. The CDR3 coding sequence is TGTGCCAGCACCCTAACAGCCGGTGGAAATGAAAAACTGTTTTTT.

The gene calls are TRBV6-2 or TRBV6-3 and TRBJ1-2; 7 nucleotides match TRBD1. Germline CDR1 and CDR2: MNHEY and SVGEGT. CDR3 size: 17 residues. Losses at the gene ends were 4 bases for V and 0 bases for J; bases not matched to a gene: 11. The CDR3 loop is CASSSPRGQATNYGYTF. The CDR3 DNA is TGTGCCAGCAGTTCCCCGCGAGGACAGGCTACTAACTATGGCTACACCTTC.

This chain uses TRBV7-8 with TRBJ2-7; the D gene is possibly TRBD2 (5 bases). The ends were cut back, 6 bases at V and 0 bases at J, with 9 bases in the middle. This CDR3 has 13 residues. Germline assignment: CDR1 SGHVS and CDR2 FQNEAQ. CDR3 region: CASRPRDSYEQYF. The CDR3 region has the DNA TGTGCCAGCAGACCACGGGACTCCTACGAGCAGTACTTC.

This clone was picked up one time. V gene TRBV6-1 combines with J gene TRBJ1-2, with D tentatively TRBD1 (6 bases). Deletions cut 4 bases from V and 0 bases from J, with 15 bases between. This CDR3 contains 16 residues. Germline V gene sequence: CDR1 MNHNS, CDR2 SASEGT. In DNA, the CDR3 is TGTGCCAGCAGTGCTACGTGGACAGCCTCTAACTATGGCTACACCTTC. Translated: CASSATWTASNYGYTF.

J is TRBJ1-2 and V is TRBV6-6; 7 bases fit TRBD1. CDR1 and CDR2 from the germline V gene are MNHNY and SVGAGI (reference sequence). The junction had 2 bases not matched to a gene; V was cut back by 5 bases and J by 2 bases. The CDR3 runs to 13 residues. Here the CDR3 reads CASSTGQNYGYTF. DNA for the CDR3: TGTGCCAGCAGTACGGGACAGAACTATGGCTACACCTTC.

A word on this clone: At one of its ends the junction is not consistent with the germline gene, which may arise from a read error. The CDR3 nucleotides read TGCAGTGCCAGAGGGGGCGACGAGCAGTACTTC. It translates to CSARGGDEQYF. This chain connects TRBV20-1 to TRBJ2-7; 7 nucleotides match TRBD1. Germline CDR1 DFQATT, CDR2 SNEGSKA (reference sequence). The CDR3 is 11 amino acids.

The chain is built from TRBV19 and TRBJ1-1; D might be TRBD1 (5 bases). The germline CDR1 and CDR2 sequences are LNHDA and SQIVND (reference sequence). This CDR3 region has 14 residues. V lost 5 bases and J 7 bases, leaving 17 bases between the germline ends. The CDR3 DNA sequence: TGTGCCAGTAGTCCCCAGCCAGGGAATTTTGAAGCTTTCTTT. Translation: CASSPQPGNFEAFF.

V is TRBV13 and J is TRBJ1-1; D uncertain. CDR1 and CDR2 from the germline V gene are PRHDT and FYEKMQ (reference sequence). The V and J ends lost 5 bases and 3 bases respectively, with 10 bases between them. The CDR3 is 13 amino acids. CDR3 coding DNA: TGTGCCAGCAGCCGCAAGTCCCACACTGAAGCTTTCTTT. Amino acid sequence: CASSRKSHTEAFF.

The genes are TRBV28 and TRBJ2-1; 9 positions agree with TRBD2. Per germline, CDR1 MDHEN and CDR2 SYDVKM. Trimming cost V 2 bases and J 0 bases; bases outside gene matches: 14. This CDR3 region has 20 residues. Here the CDR3 DNA reads TGTGCCAGCAGTTTACCCCGGTTAGCGGGAGTCACCAGCTCCTACAATGAGCAGTTCTTC. It codes for CASSLPRLAGVTSSYNEQFF.

This chain uses TRBV24-1 with TRBJ2-1, with 10 bases lining up with TRBD2. After removal of 4 bases from V and 5 bases from J, the junction contained 4 bases not matched to a gene. The CDR3 covers 15 residues. Germline CDR1 and CDR2: KGHDR and SFDVKD. Here the CDR3 reads CATSETSGIHNEQFF. CDR3 coding DNA: TGTGCCACCAGTGAAACTAGCGGGATACACAATGAGCAGTTCTTC.